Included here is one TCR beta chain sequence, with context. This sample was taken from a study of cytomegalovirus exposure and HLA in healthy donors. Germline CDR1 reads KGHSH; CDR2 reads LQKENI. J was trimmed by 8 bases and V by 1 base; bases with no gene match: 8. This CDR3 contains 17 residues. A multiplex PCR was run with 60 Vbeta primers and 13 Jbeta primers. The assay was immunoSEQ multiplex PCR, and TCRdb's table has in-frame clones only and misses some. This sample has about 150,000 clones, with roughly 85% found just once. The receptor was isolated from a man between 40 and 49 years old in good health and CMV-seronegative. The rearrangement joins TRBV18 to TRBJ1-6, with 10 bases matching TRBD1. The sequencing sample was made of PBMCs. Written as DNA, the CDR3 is TGTGCCAGCTCACCACTGGGACAGGGGATTGTTGATTCACCCCTCCACTTT. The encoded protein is CASSPLGQGIVDSPLHF.